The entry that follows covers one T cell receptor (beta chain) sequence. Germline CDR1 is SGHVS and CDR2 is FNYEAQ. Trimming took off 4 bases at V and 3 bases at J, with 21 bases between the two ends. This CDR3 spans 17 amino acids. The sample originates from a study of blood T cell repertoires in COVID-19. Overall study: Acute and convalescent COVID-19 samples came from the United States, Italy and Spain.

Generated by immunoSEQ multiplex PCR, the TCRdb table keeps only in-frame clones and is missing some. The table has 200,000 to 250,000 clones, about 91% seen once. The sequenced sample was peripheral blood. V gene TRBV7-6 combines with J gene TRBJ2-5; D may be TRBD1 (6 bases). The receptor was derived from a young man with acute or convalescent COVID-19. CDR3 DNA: TGTGCCAGCAGCTCATCCGGGACACCGGATTGGGAAGAGACCCAGTACTTC. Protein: CASSSSGTPDWEETQYF.